In its sample, the clone carrying this T cell receptor (beta chain) was seen a few times. A single record per CDR3 protein comes from TCRdb applying MiXCR to the RT-PCR reads. Of about 570,000 distinct CDR3 sequences in the sample, about 11% were seen once. This sample is part of a study of response to subunit inactivated influenza vaccine. There are 14 residues in the CDR3. The ends were cut back, 6 bases at V and 3 bases at J, with 14 bases in the middle. Germline lookup yields CDR1 DFQATT and CDR2 SNEGSKA (reference sequence). The sample was also reused in another study, on T cells expressing NK-cell markers. From that report: The cDNA for TCR beta came from 5'RACE template switching with UMIs. Serological testing identified most of the eight sequenced donors as HCMV-seropositive and one as seronegative. Within several experiments, an anti-gamma-delta TCR antibody kept the sorting limited to alpha-beta TCR T cells. HCMV specificity of the expanded NKG2C+ T cell clones stayed unclear.

The V and J genes are TRBV20-1 and TRBJ1-4, with a tentative D call TRBD1 (6 bases). The input for sequencing was PBMCs from blood, taken on the day of vaccination. This clonotype was obtained from a man aged 50 to 59 who received an inactivated influenza vaccine. CDR3 nucleotide sequence: TGCAGTGCCCGACCCAGGGGTTCTAATGAAAAACTGTTTTTT. Amino acids: CSARPRGSNEKLFF.